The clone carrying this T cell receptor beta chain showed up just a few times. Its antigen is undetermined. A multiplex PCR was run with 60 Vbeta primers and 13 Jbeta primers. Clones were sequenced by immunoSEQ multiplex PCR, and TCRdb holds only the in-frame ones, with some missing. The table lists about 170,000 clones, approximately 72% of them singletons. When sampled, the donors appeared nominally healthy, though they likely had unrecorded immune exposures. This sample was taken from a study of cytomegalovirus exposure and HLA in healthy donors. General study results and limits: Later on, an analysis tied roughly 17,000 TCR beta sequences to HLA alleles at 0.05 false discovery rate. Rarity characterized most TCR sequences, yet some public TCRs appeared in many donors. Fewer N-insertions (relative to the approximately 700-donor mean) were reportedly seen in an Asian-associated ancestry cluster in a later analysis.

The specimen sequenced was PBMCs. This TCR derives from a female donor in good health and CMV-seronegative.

CDR3 bases: TGCGCCAGCAGTACGGGGAACACCGGGGAGCTGTTTTTT. Encoded protein: CASSTGNTGELFF. The chain employs TRBV5-1 and TRBJ2-2; no definite D call. In germline, CDR1 is SGHRS, CDR2 YFSETQ. This CDR3 comprises 13 residues. Trimming removed 5 bases at V and 1 base at J, with 6 bases between. Full variable domain (remainder filled in from reference TRBV5-1 and TRBJ2-2): KAGVTQTPRYLIKTRGQQVTLSCSPISGHRSVSWYQQTPGQGLQFLFEYFSETQRNKGNFPGRFSGRQFSNSRSEMNVSTLELGDSALYLCASSTGNTGELFFGEGSRLTVL.